The entry below describes one TCR beta chain. These data originate in a study of cytomegalovirus exposure and HLA in healthy donors. The PCR had 60 Vbeta and 13 Jbeta primers. Sequencing was performed with immunoSEQ multiplex PCR; in TCRdb, only in-frame clones are kept and a portion is missing. The data show about 130,000 clones, roughly 10% seen once. Germline-derived CDR1 and CDR2 are SGHAT and FQNNGV. Losses at the gene ends were 5 bases for V and 4 bases for J; bases not matched to a gene: 16. The CDR3 loop spans 17 amino acids. The chain recombines TRBV11-2 with TRBJ1-2; 7 bases are a match to TRBD1. The sequence derives from a man aged 45-65 years in good health and CMV-seronegative. Sequencing used PBMCs. CDR3 DNA sequence: TGTGCCAGCAGCCAACTCCCAGGCAGGGGGTCTAGCTATGGCTACACCTTC. As protein: CASSQLPGRGSSYGYTF.